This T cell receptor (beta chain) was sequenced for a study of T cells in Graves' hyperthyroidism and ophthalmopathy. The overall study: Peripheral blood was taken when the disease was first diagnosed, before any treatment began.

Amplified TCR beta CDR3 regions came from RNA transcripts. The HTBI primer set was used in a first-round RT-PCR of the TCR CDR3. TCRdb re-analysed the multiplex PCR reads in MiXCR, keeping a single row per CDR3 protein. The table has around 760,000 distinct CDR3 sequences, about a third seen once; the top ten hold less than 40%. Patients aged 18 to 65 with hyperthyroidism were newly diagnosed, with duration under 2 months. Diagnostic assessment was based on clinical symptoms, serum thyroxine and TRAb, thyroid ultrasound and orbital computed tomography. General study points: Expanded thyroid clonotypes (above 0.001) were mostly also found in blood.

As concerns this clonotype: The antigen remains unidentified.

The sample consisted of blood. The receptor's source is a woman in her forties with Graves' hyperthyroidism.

The CDR3 nucleotides are TGCGCCAGCAGAATGAGACCCAACGGAGACACTGAAGCTTTCTTT. It translates to CASRMRPNGDTEAFF. The rearrangement links TRBV5-1 to TRBJ1-1; D is undetermined. The CDR3 is 15 amino acids. The V gene lost 5 bases and the J gene lost 3 bases, with 17 bases spanning the gap. From germline, CDR1 is SGHRS and CDR2 YFSETQ.